Presented here are 19 T cell receptor beta chains from one specimen sequenced in a study of blood T cell dynamics during melanoma immunotherapy. Using immunoSEQ multiplex PCR, the repertoire was profiled, and TCRdb retains in-frame clones only, with some absent. The sample lists about 13,000 clones; roughly 89% were seen once. Time point indicated: pre-treatment baseline. Sequenced here: blood, sampled from a patient treated with checkpoint blockade. These receptors all stem from a human donor with melanoma.

Concerning this clone itself: The germline gene is not matched at one end of the junction; a read error may be the cause. The CDR3 here is CASSPGTADQDF. The CDR3 DNA reads as TGTGCCAGCAGCCCCGGGACAGCCGACCAGGATTTT. V and J are TRBV11-2 and TRBJ1-1, with 7 bases that match TRBD1. The CDR3 sequence is 12 residues long. Germline V gene sequence: CDR1 SGHAT, CDR2 FQNNGV.

The V gene is TRBV5-8, the J gene TRBJ2-5; D perhaps matches TRBD1 (6 bases). Trimming took off 2 bases at V and 4 bases at J, with 15 bases between the two ends. The CDR3 spans 15 residues. The V gene's germline CDR1 is SGHTS and CDR2 YDEGEE. The DNA for the CDR3 is TGTGCCAGCAGCTTTGGGCCAGGGGCCGGAGAGACCCAGTACTTC. This encodes CASSFGPGAGETQYF.

The chain has TRBV6-5 and TRBJ2-2; a possible D gene is TRBD1 (5 bases). Germline assignment: CDR1 MNHEY and CDR2 SVGAGI. The V and J ends lost 6 bases and 3 bases respectively, with 8 bases between them. The CDR3 contains 13 residues. DNA for the CDR3: TGTGCCAGCAGGCAACAGGACACCGGGGAGCTGTTTTTT. This encodes CASRQQDTGELFF.

This clone was observed a single time. The chain combines TRBV7-6 with TRBJ2-7; 11 bases align to TRBD2. The CDR3 is made up of 16 amino acids. Germline lookup yields CDR1 SGHVS and CDR2 FNYEAQ. Losses at the gene ends were 0 bases for V and 5 bases for J; bases not matched to a gene: 6. In nucleotides, the CDR3 is TGTGCCAGCAGCTTAGCGCCTGCTAGCGGGAGGAACGAGCAGTACTTC. Translating gives CASSLAPASGRNEQYF.

The chain combines TRBV29-1 with TRBJ1-1; 7 bases map to TRBD1. Germline CDR1 reads SQVTM; CDR2 reads ANQGSEA. V shed 5 bases and J 3 bases; nucleotides not matched to a gene: 6. The CDR3 consists of 13 residues. CDR3 nucleotides: TGCAGCGTTAATGCGGGACAGCACACTGAAGCTTTCTTT. The encoded protein is CSVNAGQHTEAFF.

The J gene is TRBJ2-7, the V gene TRBV11-1; no firm D call. This CDR3 is built from 16 residues. Looked up from germline, CDR1 is SGHAT and CDR2 is FQDESV (reference sequence). V gave up 6 bases and J gave up 1 base, with 19 bases separating them. The CDR3 bases are TGTGCCAGCAGTCCCGGACGGGCGCGATTATCCTACGAGCAGTACTTC. This translates into CASSPGRARLSYEQYF.

This clone is a singleton in its sample. V usage is TRBV7-9 and J usage is TRBJ1-1, with TRBD1 identical over 8 bases. The CDR3 covers 15 residues. The V segment lost 5 bases and the J segment 4 bases; nucleotides outside the gene matches: 9. Germline V CDR1 and CDR2: SEHNR, FQNEAQ (reference sequence). This CDR3 reads CASSIGAGGSTEAFF. Written as DNA, the CDR3 is TGTGCCAGCAGCATCGGGGCAGGGGGCTCCACTGAAGCTTTCTTT.

The V gene is TRBV19, the J gene TRBJ2-1; 9 bases agree with TRBD2. Trimming took 6 bases from V and 2 from J; bases not matched to a gene: 5. This CDR3 contains 15 residues. Germline V gene lookup returns CDR1 LNHDA and CDR2 SQIVND (reference sequence). The CDR3 is CASREAGGTYNEQFF. CDR3 nucleotides: TGTGCCAGTAGAGAGGCGGGGGGGACCTACAATGAGCAGTTCTTC.

The chain is built from TRBV6-1 and TRBJ1-1; TRBD1 agrees at 8 bases. Germline lookup yields CDR1 MNHNS and CDR2 SASEGT. Trimming took 4 bases from V and 4 from J; bases not matched to a gene: 5. This CDR3 has 14 amino acids. The CDR3 sequence: CASSVSGGATEAFF. In DNA form, the CDR3 reads TGTGCCAGCAGTGTCTCAGGGGGCGCCACTGAAGCTTTCTTT.

Here the CDR3 reads CASSPLERPGTEAFF. DNA for the CDR3: TGTGCCAGTAGCCCTCTAGAAAGGCCCGGCACTGAAGCTTTCTTT. The chain links TRBV19 to TRBJ1-1, with D unclear. The ends were cut back, 6 bases at V and 4 bases at J, with 18 bases in the middle. The V gene's germline CDR1 is LNHDA and CDR2 SQIVND (reference sequence). This CDR3 is built from 15 residues.

This clone came up a few times. V and J are TRBV2 and TRBJ1-3, with a weak D call TRBD1 (5 bases). This CDR3 comprises 16 residues. Looked up from germline, CDR1 is SNHLY and CDR2 is FYNNEI. Trimming left V 4 bases short and J 0 bases short, with 13 bases between. CDR3 nucleotide sequence: TGTGCCAGCAGTGGGGGCAGGCGGAGCTCTGGAAACACCATATATTTT. Its protein is CASSGGRRSSGNTIYF.

The chain is built from TRBV19 and TRBJ1-2, with no clear D. Germline V gene sequence: CDR1 LNHDA, CDR2 SQIVND (reference sequence). The CDR3 extends over 14 amino acids. V lost 1 base, J lost 1 base, and 7 bases lay in between. CDR3: CASSIGQDNYGYTF. CDR3 bases: TGTGCCAGTAGTATAGGCCAGGATAACTATGGCTACACCTTC.

J is TRBJ2-3 and V is TRBV18; TRBD2 matches at 14 bases. The CDR3 has 17 amino acids. J lost 5 bases, V lost 5 bases, and 9 bases had no gene match. Germline V gene lookup returns CDR1 KGHSH and CDR2 LQKENI. In DNA form, the CDR3 reads TGTGCCAGCTCAATCCGGACTAGCGGGAGGCAGGTAGATACGCAGTATTTT. Translating gives CASSIRTSGRQVDTQYF. The full variable domain, with the rest looked up from reference TRBV18 and TRBJ2-3, is NAGVMQNPRHLVRRRGQEARLRCSPMKGHSHVYWYRQLPEEGLKFMVYLQKENIIDESGMPKERFSAEFPKEGPSILRIQQVVRGDSAAYFCASSIRTSGRQVDTQYFGPGTRLTVL.

This clone was recorded once. The chain carries TRBV19 and TRBJ2-1; D ambiguous. This CDR3 contains 13 residues. In germline, CDR1 is LNHDA, CDR2 SQIVND (reference sequence). V shed 1 base and J shed 4 bases, with 5 bases lying between them. In nucleotides, the CDR3 is TGTGCCAGTAGTATAGTAACATACAATGAGCAGTTCTTC. The encoded protein is CASSIVTYNEQFF.

The chain has TRBV6-1 and TRBJ2-7; D might be TRBD1 (6 bases). This CDR3 region has 12 residues. Per the germline V gene, CDR1 is MNHNS and CDR2 is SASEGT. Trimming stripped 7 bases from V and 1 base from J, with 8 bases between. The DNA for the CDR3 is TGTGCCAGCACTGGGACATCCTACGAGCAGTACTTC. As protein: CASTGTSYEQYF.

This chain joins TRBV6-1 and TRBJ1-5, with no clear D. Germline V lookup: CDR1 MNHNS, CDR2 SASEGT. Trimming took off 8 bases at V and 1 base at J, with 9 bases between the two ends. The CDR3 covers 13 residues. CDR3 protein: CASGGRSNQPQHF. The DNA of the CDR3 is TGTGCCAGCGGAGGCCGCAGCAATCAGCCCCAGCATTTT.

The J gene is TRBJ1-5, the V gene TRBV28; weak D call: TRBD1 (5 bases). Germline CDR1 and CDR2: MDHEN and SYDVKM. V was trimmed by 3 bases and J by 2 bases, leaving 11 bases between them. This CDR3 contains 15 residues. The CDR3 sequence: CASSFTQGGNQPQHF. CDR3 DNA: TGTGCCAGCAGTTTTACCCAGGGTGGCAATCAGCCCCAGCATTTT.

V gene TRBV7-9 combines with J gene TRBJ2-1; D possibly matches TRBD1 or TRBD2 (5 bases each). The CDR3 extends over 16 amino acids. Trimming took 2 bases from V and 2 from J, leaving 13 bases between them. CDR1 is SEHNR, CDR2 FQNEAQ, per germline (reference sequence). The CDR3 region has the DNA TGTGCCAGCAGCTTATCGTGGACGGGGCCCTACAATGAGCAGTTCTTC. This sequence encodes CASSLSWTGPYNEQFF. Full variable domain (missing parts from reference TRBV7-9 and TRBJ2-1): DTGVSQNPRHKITKRGQNVTFRCDPISEHNRLYWYRQTLGQGPEFLTYFQNEAQLEKSRLLSDRFSAERPKGSFSTLEIQRTEQGDSAMYLCASSLSWTGPYNEQFFGPGTRLTVL.

The chain is built from TRBV11-3 and TRBJ2-1; 7 positions match TRBD2. This CDR3 has 15 residues. V lost 3 bases to trimming and J lost 0 bases; unmatched junction nucleotides: 2. The V gene's germline CDR1 is SGHNT and CDR2 YENEEA. CDR3 loop: CASSLREGSYNEQFF. CDR3 nucleotides: TGTGCCAGCAGCTTGAGGGAGGGCTCCTACAATGAGCAGTTCTTC.